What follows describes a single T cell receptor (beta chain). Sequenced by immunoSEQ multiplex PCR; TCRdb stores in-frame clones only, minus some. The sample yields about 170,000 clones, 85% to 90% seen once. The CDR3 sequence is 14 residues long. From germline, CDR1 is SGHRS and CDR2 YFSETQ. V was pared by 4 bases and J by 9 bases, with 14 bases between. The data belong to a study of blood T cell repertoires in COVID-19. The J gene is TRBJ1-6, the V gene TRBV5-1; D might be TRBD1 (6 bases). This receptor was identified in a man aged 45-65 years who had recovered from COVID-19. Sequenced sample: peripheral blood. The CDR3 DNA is TGCGCCAGCAGCCCCCAGGGGAGAGGTTCACCCCTCCACTTT. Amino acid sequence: CASSPQGRGSPLHF.